This paragraph covers one T cell receptor (beta chain) sequence. This clone was picked up a small number of times. There is no known antigen for this receptor. No per-base quality is available; no much larger clone lies one base away. The library relied on the immunoSEQ multiplex PCR assay. Under the source paper's analysis protocol: To diagnose cytomegalovirus status from the catalog of TCR beta chain sequences, a statistical classification framework was built. In its TCRdb copy, this immuneACCESS table keeps in-frame sequences only and misses some clones. Where compared with another copy, unresolved V genes explain less than half of these, and the others have no known cause. V and J calls and clone size come straight from that table; D and trimming were deduced from the DNA. A total of approximately 56,000 clones appear in this sample, more than 80% of them only once. The ten largest clones represent roughly 1.2% of the sample.

These data are taken from a study of cytomegalovirus exposure and HLA in healthy donors (dated by TCRdb to 2015 to 2018). About the investigation overall: A later analysis indicated that the roughly 120 validation repertoires were generated on the platform also employed for the approximately 690 repertoires of the first cohort. The study aimed to test whether signatures of past pathogen exposure could be identified by cataloging public T cell receptors. In addition to the first cohort of 650 to 800 subjects, a separate validation cohort of around 110 different subjects was used. To predict cytomegalovirus infection status, the study combined high-throughput TCR immunosequencing, statistical association of individual TCRs with disease status, and machine learning.

Separate from the approximately 700-subject first cohort, the validation cohort of roughly 130 subjects was the group to which the donors belonged. Points the paper makes about the study in general: In a later analysis, TCRs clustered in the first cohort were found to also tend to co-occur in the 130 or so validation repertoires, with 85% to 95% of cluster scores above 0. Cytomegalovirus status was reported to be diagnosed by the classifier with high specificity and sensitivity in both the original and validation cohorts. Three of the identified cytomegalovirus-associated TCR beta chains were confirmed in vitro to be specific for cytomegalovirus antigens. It was suggested by the authors that the approach could potentially be generalized to other disease states and immunological phenotypes. A later analysis lacked HLA typing for the validation cohort, so it scored co-occurrence in that cohort across all 110 or so repertoires. While some public TCRs were present in many individuals, most TCR sequences turned up only very rarely across donors. A total of roughly 160 TCR beta chains were listed by the study as associated with cytomegalovirus.

Including cysteine and phenylalanine, the CDR3 has 15 amino acids. Just the 45-base CDR3 DNA is kept, in frame starting at base 1. Looking up the germline V gene (reference sequence) yields CDR1 MNHEY and CDR2 SMNVEV. At the junction V is shortened by 5 bases and J by 2 bases, with 15 bases in between. This TCR was recovered from a man aged 18 to 30 in good health and CMV-seronegative. Sequencing input: PBMCs. The chain is made from TRBV27 and TRBJ1-2; a weak D assignment points to TRBD1 (6 bases agree). The CDR3 reads CASSEMMTGNYGYTF. The bases are TGTGCCAGCAGTGAGATGATGACAGGAAACTATGGCTACACCTTC.